One and the same sample provided the 18 T cell receptor beta chains below, sequenced in a study of blood T cell repertoires in COVID-19. Profiling relied on immunoSEQ multiplex PCR, and the TCRdb table lists in-frame clones only, not all of them. The sample includes some 490,000 clones, more than 85% of them seen just once. Sequencing was carried out using PBMCs or T cells enriched from blood (not recorded which). These receptors all stem from a woman aged 60-75 years who had recovered from COVID-19.

V gene TRBV19 combines with J gene TRBJ2-2; weak D call: TRBD1 (5 bases). CDR1 and CDR2 from the germline V gene are LNHDA and SQIVND (reference sequence). The CDR3 length is 14 residues. V was pared by 7 bases and J by 3 bases, with 12 bases between. The CDR3 bases are TGTGCCAGTATGAGTAGCAGGGACACCGGGGAGCTGTTTTTT. Translated: CASMSSRDTGELFF.

The chain combines TRBV2 with TRBJ2-3, with D tentatively TRBD1 (5 bases). V shed 3 bases and J shed 1 base, with 11 bases lying between them. This CDR3 is built from 15 residues. CDR1 SNHLY and CDR2 FYNNEI come from the germline V gene. The CDR3 DNA reads as TGTGCCAGCAGTGACCAGGGAATGGGCACAGATACGCAGTATTTT. The encoded protein is CASSDQGMGTDTQYF.

The chain combines TRBV5-1 with TRBJ2-1; 12 bases line up with TRBD2. The CDR3 spans 18 residues. Germline V CDR1 and CDR2: SGHRS, YFSETQ. V gave up 4 bases and J gave up 5 bases; unmatched junction bases: 13. The CDR3 DNA sequence: TGCGCCAGCAGCAATATCCCTTTGACTAGCGGGGGCCACAATGAGCAGTTCTTC. Its protein is CASSNIPLTSGGHNEQFF.

V is TRBV7-9 and J is TRBJ2-7; D perhaps matches TRBD1 (7 bases). The CDR3 spans 19 residues. Germline CDR1 reads SEHNR; CDR2 reads FQNEAQ (reference sequence). V was shortened by 6 bases and J by 1 base, with 28 bases between the two germline ends. CDR3 in amino acids: CASSFPGGTEGPNSYEQYF. As DNA, the CDR3 is TGTGCCAGCAGTTTCCCAGGGGGGACGGAGGGACCGAATTCCTACGAGCAGTACTTC.

J is TRBJ2-5 and V is TRBV5-1, with D possibly TRBD2 on 6 matching bases. CDR1 is SGHRS and CDR2 is YFSETQ in the germline V gene. The CDR3 sequence is 13 residues long. The germline V and J ends were trimmed by 3 bases and 5 bases, with 11 bases remaining between them. The CDR3: CASSSTSFETQYF. The CDR3 DNA sequence: TGCGCCAGCAGCTCGACTAGTTTTGAGACCCAGTACTTC. The full variable domain, in which reference TRBV5-1 and TRBJ2-5 provide the parts outside the CDR3, is KAGVTQTPRYLIKTRGQQVTLSCSPISGHRSVSWYQQTPGQGLQFLFEYFSETQRNKGNFPGRFSGRQFSNSRSEMNVSTLELGDSALYLCASSSTSFETQYFGPGTRLLVL.

This chain links TRBV4-2 with TRBJ2-3; D may be TRBD2 (6 bases). V was clipped by 0 bases and J by 9 bases, with 22 bases between them. Germline assignment: CDR1 LGHNA and CDR2 YNFKEQ. The CDR3 contains 17 residues. CDR3 loop: CASSQDSGGATRGTQYF. CDR3 sequence (DNA): TGTGCCAGCAGCCAAGATTCCGGCGGGGCTACCCGGGGGACGCAGTATTTT.

The V and J genes are TRBV7-9 and TRBJ2-7; 8 bases match TRBD1. This CDR3 has 14 amino acids. V lost 3 bases, J lost 6 bases, and 7 bases stayed unmatched. Germline V CDR1 and CDR2: SEHNR, FQNEAQ (reference sequence). For the CDR3, the DNA is TGTGCCAGCAGCTTGGACAGGGATGTGTGCGAGCAGTACGTC. Protein: CASSLDRDVCEQYV.

The chain links TRBV30 to TRBJ2-3; D not resolved. Trimming removed 3 bases at V and 3 bases at J, with 7 bases between. The CDR3 runs to 12 residues. The V gene's germline CDR1 is GTSNPN and CDR2 SVGIG (reference sequence). The CDR3 region is CAWSQATDTQYF. Here the CDR3 DNA reads TGTGCCTGGAGCCAGGCGACAGATACGCAGTATTTT. Combining the CDR3 with reference TRBV30 and TRBJ2-3 gives the whole variable domain SQTIHQWPATLVQPVGSPLSLECTVEGTSNPNLYWYRQAAGRGLQLLFYSVGIGQISSEVPQNLSASRPQDRQFILSSKKLLLSDSGFYLCAWSQATDTQYFGPGTRLTVL.

The chain links TRBV10-3 to TRBJ2-5, with 9 bases identical to TRBD1. The CDR3 runs to 14 residues. Trimming removed 6 bases from V and 5 bases from J; junction bases left unmatched: 7. Germline V CDR1 and CDR2: ENHRY, SYGVKD. CDR3 sequence reads: CAIRNRGLEETQYF. CDR3 sequence (DNA): TGTGCCATCAGGAACAGGGGGCTCGAGGAGACCCAGTACTTC.

The rearrangement joins TRBV15 to TRBJ1-3; no clear D gene. CDR1 and CDR2 from the germline V gene are LNHNV and YYDKDF (reference sequence). Deletions cut 2 bases from V and 2 bases from J, with 16 bases between. CDR3 size: 17 residues. This CDR3 is CATSRKWGGPTGNTIYF. The DNA of the CDR3 is TGTGCCACCAGCAGAAAATGGGGAGGACCGACTGGAAACACCATATATTTT.

The V call is TRBV29-1, the J call TRBJ1-3; 7 bases align to TRBD1. In germline, CDR1 is SQVTM, CDR2 ANQGSEA. V lost 6 bases and J lost 0; bases outside the gene matches: 5. The CDR3 contains 14 residues. The CDR3 nucleotides read TGCAGCGTAGGGGACAGTCCCTCTGGAAACACCATATATTTT. It codes for CSVGDSPSGNTIYF.

This clone was observed once. The CDR3 loop reads CASSRPGQGIYEQYF. The CDR3 coding sequence is TGTGCCAGCAGTAGACCGGGACAGGGGATCTACGAGCAGTACTTC. The chain recombines TRBV6-5 with TRBJ2-7; TRBD1 aligns across 10 bases. CDR3 length: 15 amino acids. J was trimmed by 3 bases and V by 5 bases; bases with no gene match: 7. CDR1 and CDR2 from the germline V gene are MNHEY and SVGAGI.

This clone turned up a few times. The rearrangement uses TRBV18 and TRBJ2-7; a weak D match, TRBD2 (5 bases). Trimming cost V 8 bases and J 2 bases, with 13 bases left between them. The CDR3 loop spans 13 amino acids. Germline assignment: CDR1 KGHSH and CDR2 LQKENI. As DNA, the CDR3 is TGTGCCAGCCAGGAGGACCGTGCCTACGAGCAGTACTTC. Its protein product is CASQEDRAYEQYF.

This clone turned up a few times. The V call is TRBV29-1, the J call TRBJ2-6, with D hard to call. In germline, CDR1 is SQVTM, CDR2 ANQGSEA. Deletions cut 7 bases from V and 0 bases from J, with 7 bases between. This CDR3 is 13 amino acids long. The DNA of the CDR3 is TGCAGCGGTCTTAACTCTGGGGCCAACGTCCTGACTTTC. Its protein product is CSGLNSGANVLTF.

This chain links TRBV19 with TRBJ2-7, with D perhaps TRBD1 (6 bases). The CDR3 spans 15 residues. V was clipped by 6 bases and J by 3 bases, with 18 bases between them. Germline CDR1 is LNHDA and CDR2 is SQIVND (reference sequence). The CDR3 DNA reads as TGTGCCAGTAGAGGGGGTGGGGAAGGAGTCTACGAGCAGTACTTC. It codes for CASRGGGEGVYEQYF.

The J gene is TRBJ1-2, the V gene TRBV20-1, with unresolved D. The CDR3 spans 11 residues. The V gene's germline CDR1 is DFQATT and CDR2 SNEGSKA (reference sequence). Trimming removed 3 bases at V and 4 bases at J, with 6 bases between. CDR3 DNA sequence: TGCAGTGCTAGTTCTCCCTATGGCTACACCTTC. This sequence encodes CSASSPYGYTF.

The chain couples TRBV3-1 (or the pseudogene TRBV3-2) to TRBJ1-2, with D possibly matching TRBD1 (6 bases). The CDR3 is 15 amino acids. V dropped 1 base and J dropped 4 bases, with 13 bases sitting between them. Germline V gene lookup returns CDR1 LGHDT and CDR2 YNNKEL (reference sequence). CDR3 protein: CASSQGAQGLYGYTF. In DNA form, the CDR3 reads TGTGCCAGCAGCCAAGGGGCACAGGGCCTCTATGGCTACACCTTC.

The V call is TRBV5-4, the J call TRBJ2-1; TRBD2 matches 13 bases. Germline V gene data show CDR1 as SGHNT and CDR2 as YYREEE (reference sequence). The CDR3 has 13 residues. Losses at the gene ends were 5 bases for V and 10 bases for J; bases not matched to a gene: 3. CDR3 nucleotides: TGTGCCAGCAGGACGGGACTAGCGGGAGAGCAGTTCTTC. Protein: CASRTGLAGEQFF. Full variable domain (missing parts from reference TRBV5-4 and TRBJ2-1): ETGVTQSPTHLIKTRGQQVTLRCSSQSGHNTVSWYQQALGQGPQFIFQYYREEENGRGNFPPRFSGLQFPNYSSELNVNALELDDSALYLCASRTGLAGEQFFGPGTRLTVL.